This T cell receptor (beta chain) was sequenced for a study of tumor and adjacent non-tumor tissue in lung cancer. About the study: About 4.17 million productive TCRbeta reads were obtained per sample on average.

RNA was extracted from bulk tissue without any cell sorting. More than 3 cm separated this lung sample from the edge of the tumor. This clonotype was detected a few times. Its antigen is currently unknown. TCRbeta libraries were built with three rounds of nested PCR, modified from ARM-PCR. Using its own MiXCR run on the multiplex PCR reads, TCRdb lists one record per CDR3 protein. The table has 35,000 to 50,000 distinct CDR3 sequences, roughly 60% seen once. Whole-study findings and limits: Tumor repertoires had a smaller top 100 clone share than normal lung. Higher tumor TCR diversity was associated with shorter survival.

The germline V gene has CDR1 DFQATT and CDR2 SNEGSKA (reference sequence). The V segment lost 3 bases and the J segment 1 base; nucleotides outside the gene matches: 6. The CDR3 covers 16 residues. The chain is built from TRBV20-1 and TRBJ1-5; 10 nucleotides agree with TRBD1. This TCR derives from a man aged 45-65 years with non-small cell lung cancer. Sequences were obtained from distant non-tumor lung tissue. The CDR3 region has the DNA TGCAGTGCTAGCCGACAGGGGGCCCTGAGCAATCAGCCCCAGCATTTT. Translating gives CSASRQGALSNQPQHF.